This T cell receptor (beta chain) was captured in a study of cytotoxic CD8 clonotypes in ibrutinib-treated CLL. TCR beta libraries used around 2 micrograms of genomic DNA from cryopreserved PBMCs. The table came from immunoSEQ multiplex PCR; TCRdb's copy has only in-frame clones and leaves some out. The data contain 250,000 to 350,000 clones, around 76% of them singletons. CDR3 length: 19 amino acids. The V gene lost 6 bases and the J gene lost 0 bases, with 21 bases spanning the gap. Germline V gives CDR1 SGHAT, CDR2 FQNNGV. The receptor comes from a human donor with chronic lymphocytic leukemia. The chain combines TRBV11-2 with TRBJ1-6; D gene ambiguous. The sample here was PBMCs, taken at disease progression, from a patient treated with ibrutinib. This CDR3 reads CASRGGGRNTSSYNSPLHF. The CDR3 coding sequence is TGTGCCAGCAGGGGCGGTGGCAGAAACACAAGCTCCTATAATTCACCCCTCCACTTT.